This TCR beta chain stems from a study of response to subunit inactivated influenza vaccine. This clonotype has ten or more counts. TCRdb used MiXCR to reprocess the RT-PCR reads, holding one entry per CDR3 protein. The sample shows hundreds of thousands of distinct CDR3 sequences, about 18% of them seen only once. The TCR sequence derives from a man aged 50-59 years who received an inactivated influenza vaccine. Sequences were derived from PBMCs from blood, sampled more than 4 days after vaccination.

The CDR3 spells CASSLLGAGANVLTF. CDR3 sequence (DNA): TGTGCCAGCAGTTTACTCGGGGCTGGGGCCAACGTCCTGACTTTC. V usage is TRBV12-3 or TRBV12-4 and J usage is TRBJ2-6; D is perhaps TRBD2 (5 bases). With 2 bases removed from V and 2 bases from J, the gap between germline ends came to 7 bases. CDR3 size: 15 residues.